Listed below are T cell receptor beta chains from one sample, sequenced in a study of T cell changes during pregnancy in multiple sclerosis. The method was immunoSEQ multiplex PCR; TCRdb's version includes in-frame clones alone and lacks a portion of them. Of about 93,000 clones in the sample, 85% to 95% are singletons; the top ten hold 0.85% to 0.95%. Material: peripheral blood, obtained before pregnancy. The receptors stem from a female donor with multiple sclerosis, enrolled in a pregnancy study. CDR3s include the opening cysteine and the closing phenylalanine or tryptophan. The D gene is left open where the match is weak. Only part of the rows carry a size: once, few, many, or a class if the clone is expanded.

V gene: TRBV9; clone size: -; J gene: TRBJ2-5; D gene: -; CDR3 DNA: TGTGCCAGCAGCGCTTCGGGACTTCCAAGGGAGACCCAGTACTTC; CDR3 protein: CASSASGLPRETQYF
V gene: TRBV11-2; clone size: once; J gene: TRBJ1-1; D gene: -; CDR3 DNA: TGTGCACGGCGGCAGAGGGGGACTGAAGCTTTCTTT; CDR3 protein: CARRQRGTEAFF
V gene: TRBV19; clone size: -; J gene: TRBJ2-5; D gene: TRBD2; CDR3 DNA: TGTGCCAGTAGTATCGCCCCTGCCCAGCGGGGGCAAGAGACCCAGTACTTC; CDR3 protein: CASSIAPAQRGQETQYF
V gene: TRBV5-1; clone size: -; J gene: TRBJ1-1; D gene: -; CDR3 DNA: TGCGCCAGCAGCCTATTCCCCCAGGGCACTGAAGCTTTCTTT; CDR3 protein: CASSLFPQGTEAFF
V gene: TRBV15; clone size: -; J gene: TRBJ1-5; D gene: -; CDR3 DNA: TGTGCCACCAGCAGAGGAGGGGGAAGCAATCAGCCCCAGCATTTT; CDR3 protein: CATSRGGGSNQPQHF
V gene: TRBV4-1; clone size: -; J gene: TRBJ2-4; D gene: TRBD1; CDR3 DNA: TGCGCCAGCAGCCAGGACAGGCTAGCCAAAAACATTCAGTACTTC; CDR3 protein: CASSQDRLAKNIQYF
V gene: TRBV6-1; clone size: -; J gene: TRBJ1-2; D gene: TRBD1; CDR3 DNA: TGTGCCAGCAGTGACAGGGGGCGCGGTAACTATGGCTACACCTTC; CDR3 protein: CASSDRGRGNYGYTF
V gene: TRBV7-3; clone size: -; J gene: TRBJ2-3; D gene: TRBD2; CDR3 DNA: TGTGCCAGTAGCGGGAGATCGGCAGATACGCAGTATTTT; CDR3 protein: CASSGRSADTQYF
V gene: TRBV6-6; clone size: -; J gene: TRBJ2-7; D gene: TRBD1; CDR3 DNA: TGTGCCAGCAGTGCCTCGGGACAGTCCTACGAGCAGTACTTC; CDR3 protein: CASSASGQSYEQYF
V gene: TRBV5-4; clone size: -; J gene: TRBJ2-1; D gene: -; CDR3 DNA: TGTGCCAGCAGCTTGGTCCCGGGGAATGAGCAGTTCTTC; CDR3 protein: CASSLVPGNEQFF
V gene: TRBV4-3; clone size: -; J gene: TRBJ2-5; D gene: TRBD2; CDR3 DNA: TGCGCCAGCAGAATGATTCCGGGGGGGGAGACCCAGTACTTC; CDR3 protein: CASRMIPGGETQYF
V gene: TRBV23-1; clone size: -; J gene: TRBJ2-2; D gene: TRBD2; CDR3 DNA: TGCGCCAGCACCCGGGCGCTAAGCGGGGGGTATACCGGGGAGCTGTTTTTT; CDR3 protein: CASTRALSGGYTGELFF
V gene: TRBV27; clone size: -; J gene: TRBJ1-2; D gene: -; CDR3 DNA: TGTGCCAGCAGTTTCGACAGATACATCTATGGCTACACCTTC; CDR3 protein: CASSFDRYIYGYTF
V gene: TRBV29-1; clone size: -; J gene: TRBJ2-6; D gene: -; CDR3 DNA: TGCAGCGTGACAGGCCTAAGGGCCAACGTCCTGACTTTC; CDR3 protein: CSVTGLRANVLTF
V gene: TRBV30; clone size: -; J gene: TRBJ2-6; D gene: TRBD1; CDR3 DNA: TGTGCCTGGGGACGACAGGGCATGAGCTCTGGGGCCAACGTCCTGACTTTC; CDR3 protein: CAWGRQGMSSGANVLTF
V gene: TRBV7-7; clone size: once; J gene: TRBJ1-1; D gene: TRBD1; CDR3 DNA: TGTGCCAGCAGCTTAAACAGGGGCACTGAAGCTTTCTTT; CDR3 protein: CASSLNRGTEAFF